A single T cell receptor beta chain is shown here with its context. This sample was taken from a study of blood T cell repertoires in COVID-19. In the original analysis: Amplification with reference gene primers provided the estimates of nucleated cell counts. Measured with immunoSEQ multiplex PCR; TCRdb has only the in-frame clones, and not every one. V, J and clone size were drawn from that table, and D and trimming were deduced from the DNA. The repertoire includes approximately 200,000 clones, 80% to 90% of them detected once, and approximately 2.3% sits in the top ten. The CDR3 spans 16 residues. Trimming at V came to 2 bases and at J to 8 bases, leaving 11 bases not matched to a gene. Germline CDR1 reads SEHNR; CDR2 reads FQNEAQ (reference sequence).

The clonotype was recovered from a woman between 40 and 55 years old with acute COVID-19. The sample was PBMCs or T cells enriched from blood (not recorded which). V is TRBV7-9 and J is TRBJ2-1; 8 nucleotides match TRBD1. CDR3 sequence reads: CASSLPGQELSDEQFF. CDR3 coding DNA: TGTGCCAGCAGCTTACCGGGACAGGAACTATCGGATGAGCAGTTCTTC.